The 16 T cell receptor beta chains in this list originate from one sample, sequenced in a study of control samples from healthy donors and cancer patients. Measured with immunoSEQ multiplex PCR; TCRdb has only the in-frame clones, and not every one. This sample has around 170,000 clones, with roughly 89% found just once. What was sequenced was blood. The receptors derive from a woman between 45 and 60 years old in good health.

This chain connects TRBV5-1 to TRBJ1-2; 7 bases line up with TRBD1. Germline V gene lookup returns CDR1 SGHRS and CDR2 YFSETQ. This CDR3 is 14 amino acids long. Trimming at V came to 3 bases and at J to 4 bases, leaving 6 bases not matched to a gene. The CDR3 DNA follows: TGCGCCAGCAGCTCAAGCCGGGACAGCTATGGCTACACCTTC. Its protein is CASSSSRDSYGYTF. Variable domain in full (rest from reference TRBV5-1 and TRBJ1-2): KAGVTQTPRYLIKTRGQQVTLSCSPISGHRSVSWYQQTPGQGLQFLFEYFSETQRNKGNFPGRFSGRQFSNSRSEMNVSTLELGDSALYLCASSSSRDSYGYTFGSGTRLTVV.

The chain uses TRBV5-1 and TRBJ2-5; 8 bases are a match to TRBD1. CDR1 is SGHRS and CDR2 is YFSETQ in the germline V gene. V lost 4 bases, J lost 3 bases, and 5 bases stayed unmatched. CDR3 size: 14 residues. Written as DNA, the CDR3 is TGCGCCAGCAGCCAGAAGACAGGGGAAGAGACCCAGTACTTC. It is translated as CASSQKTGEETQYF.

The CDR3 loop reads CASSRQSTGELFF. CDR3 in DNA: TGCGCCAGCAGCCGACAGAGCACCGGGGAGCTGTTTTTT. This chain links TRBV5-1 with TRBJ2-2; D perhaps matches TRBD1 (5 bases). V dropped 4 bases and J dropped 4 bases, with 8 bases sitting between them. The CDR3 is made up of 13 amino acids. Germline-derived CDR1 and CDR2 are SGHRS and YFSETQ.

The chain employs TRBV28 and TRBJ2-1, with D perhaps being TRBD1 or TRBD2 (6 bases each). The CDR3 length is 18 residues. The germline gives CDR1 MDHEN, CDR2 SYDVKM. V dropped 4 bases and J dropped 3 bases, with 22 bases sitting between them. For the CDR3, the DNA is TGTGCCAGCAGTTCCTGGAGGGGGACCGGGACGCTCTACAATGAGCAGTTCTTC. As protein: CASSSWRGTGTLYNEQFF.

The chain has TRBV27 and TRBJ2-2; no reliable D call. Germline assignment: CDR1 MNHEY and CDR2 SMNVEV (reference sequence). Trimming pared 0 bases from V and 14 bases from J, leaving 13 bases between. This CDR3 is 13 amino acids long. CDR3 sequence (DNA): TGTGCCAGCAGTTTATCAGCTACCTGGGGTCTGTTTTTT. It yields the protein CASSLSATWGLFF.

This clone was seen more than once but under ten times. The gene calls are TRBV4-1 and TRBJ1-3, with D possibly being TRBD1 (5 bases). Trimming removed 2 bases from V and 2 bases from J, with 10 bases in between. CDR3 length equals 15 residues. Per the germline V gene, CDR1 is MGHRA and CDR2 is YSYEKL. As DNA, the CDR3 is TGCGCCAGCAGCCAATTGCAGGGTACTGGAAACACCATATATTTT. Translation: CASSQLQGTGNTIYF.

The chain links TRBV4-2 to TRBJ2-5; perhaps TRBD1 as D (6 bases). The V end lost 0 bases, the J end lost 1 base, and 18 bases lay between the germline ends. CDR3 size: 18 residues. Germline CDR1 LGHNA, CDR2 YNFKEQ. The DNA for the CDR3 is TGTGCCAGCAGCCAAGATCAGTATAACAGGGTGGCCCAAGAGACCCAGTACTTC. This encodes CASSQDQYNRVAQETQYF.

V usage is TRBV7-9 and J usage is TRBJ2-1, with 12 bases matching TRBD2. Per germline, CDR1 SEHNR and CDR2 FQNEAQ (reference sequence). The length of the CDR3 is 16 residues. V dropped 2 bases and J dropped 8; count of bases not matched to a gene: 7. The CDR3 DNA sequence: TGTGCCAGCAGCTTAACGGCTAGCGGGGGGGGCGATGAGCAGTTCTTC. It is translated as CASSLTASGGGDEQFF.

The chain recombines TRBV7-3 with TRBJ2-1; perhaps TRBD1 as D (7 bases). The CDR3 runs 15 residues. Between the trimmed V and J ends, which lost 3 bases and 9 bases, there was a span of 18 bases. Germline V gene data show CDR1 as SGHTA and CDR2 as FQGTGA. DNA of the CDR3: TGTGCCAGCAGCTTCCAGCAGGGGGGTACGAGTGAGCAGTTCTTC. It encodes CASSFQQGGTSEQFF.

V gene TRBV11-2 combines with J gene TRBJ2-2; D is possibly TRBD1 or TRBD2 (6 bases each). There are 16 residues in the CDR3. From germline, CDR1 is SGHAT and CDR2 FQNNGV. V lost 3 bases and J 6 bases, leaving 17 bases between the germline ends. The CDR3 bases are TGTGCCAGCAGCTTCGGTGTAGGGGGGCGGCCCGGGGAGCTGTTTTTT. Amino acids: CASSFGVGGRPGELFF. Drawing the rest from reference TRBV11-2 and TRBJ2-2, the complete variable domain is EAGVAQSPRYKIIEKRQSVAFWCNPISGHATLYWYQQILGQGPKLLIQFQNNGVVDDSQLPKDRFSAERLKGVDSTLKIQPAKLEDSAVYLCASSFGVGGRPGELFFGEGSRLTVL.

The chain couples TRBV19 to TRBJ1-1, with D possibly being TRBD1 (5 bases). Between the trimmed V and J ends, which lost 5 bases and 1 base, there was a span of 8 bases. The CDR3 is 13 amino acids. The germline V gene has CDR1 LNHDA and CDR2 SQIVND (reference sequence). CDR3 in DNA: TGTGCCAGTAGTCGACAGCAGAACACTGAAGCTTTCTTT. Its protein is CASSRQQNTEAFF.

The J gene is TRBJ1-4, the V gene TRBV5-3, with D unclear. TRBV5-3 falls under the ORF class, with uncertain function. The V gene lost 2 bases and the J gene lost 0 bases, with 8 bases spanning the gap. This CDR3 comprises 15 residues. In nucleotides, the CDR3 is TGTGCCAGAAGCTTCCTCCGTTCAACTAATGAAAAACTGTTTTTT. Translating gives CARSFLRSTNEKLFF.

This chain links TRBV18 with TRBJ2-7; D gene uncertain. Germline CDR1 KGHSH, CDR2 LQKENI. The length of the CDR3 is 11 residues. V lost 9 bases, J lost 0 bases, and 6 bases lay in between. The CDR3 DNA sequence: TGTGCCAGTTCAAGCTCCTACGAGCAGTACTTC. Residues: CASSSSYEQYF.

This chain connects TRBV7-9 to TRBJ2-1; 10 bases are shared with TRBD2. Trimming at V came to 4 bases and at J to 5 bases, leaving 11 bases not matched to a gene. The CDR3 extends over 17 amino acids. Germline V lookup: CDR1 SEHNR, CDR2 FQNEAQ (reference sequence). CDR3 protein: CASSSDQRGGFDNEQFF. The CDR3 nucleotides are TGTGCCAGCAGCTCGGATCAGCGGGGGGGCTTTGACAATGAGCAGTTCTTC.

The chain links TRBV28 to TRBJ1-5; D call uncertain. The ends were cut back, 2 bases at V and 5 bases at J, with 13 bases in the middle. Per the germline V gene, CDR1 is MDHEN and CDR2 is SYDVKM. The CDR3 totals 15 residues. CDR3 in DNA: TGTGCCAGCAGTTTACGAAGGGTGAGCGATCAGCCCCAGCATTTT. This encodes CASSLRRVSDQPQHF.

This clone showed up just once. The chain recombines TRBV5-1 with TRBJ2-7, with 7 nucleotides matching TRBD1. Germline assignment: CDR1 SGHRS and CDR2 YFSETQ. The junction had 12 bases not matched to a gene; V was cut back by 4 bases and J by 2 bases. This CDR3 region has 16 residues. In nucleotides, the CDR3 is TGCGCCAGCAGCCCGCCCCGGGGACAGTGGGCCTACGAGCAGTACTTC. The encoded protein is CASSPPRGQWAYEQYF.